The next 10 T cell receptor beta chains were all read from a single sample in a study of blood T cell repertoires in COVID-19. The table came from immunoSEQ multiplex PCR; TCRdb's copy has only in-frame clones and leaves some out. This sample has roughly 380,000 clones; 75% to 90% occur once, and the top ten carry approximately 1.5%. Sequenced sample: peripheral blood. The origin of the receptors is a woman aged 40-49 years with COVID-19, enrolled during active disease.

J is TRBJ2-7 and V is TRBV30; 7 bases agree with TRBD1. With V trimmed by 3 bases and J by 5 bases, 13 bases remained unmatched. CDR1 GTSNPN and CDR2 SVGIG come from the germline V gene (reference sequence). The CDR3 has 15 amino acids. CDR3 amino acids: CAWSPHRGEIHEQYF. CDR3 DNA sequence: TGTGCCTGGAGCCCACACAGGGGAGAGATCCACGAGCAGTACTTC.

The chain joins TRBV30 to TRBJ2-4; D is possibly TRBD2 (5 bases). V lost 3 bases and J lost 7, with 16 bases in between. CDR1 and CDR2 from the germline V gene are GTSNPN and SVGIG (reference sequence). The CDR3 is made up of 14 amino acids. Here the CDR3 reads CAWSGERSRNIQYF. CDR3 nucleotide sequence: TGTGCCTGGAGCGGGGAGAGGAGCAGGAACATTCAGTACTTC.

This chain joins TRBV4-2 and TRBJ1-4; D not certain. With 0 bases removed from V and 0 bases from J, the gap between germline ends came to 8 bases. The germline CDR1 and CDR2 sequences are LGHNA and YNFKEQ. This CDR3 has 16 amino acids. DNA of the CDR3: TGTGCCAGCAGCCAAGATCCGGTTTCAACTAATGAAAAACTGTTTTTT. This translates into CASSQDPVSTNEKLFF.

This clone was observed a single time. The chain joins TRBV7-2 to TRBJ1-5; D is possibly TRBD1 (5 bases). Germline loops: CDR1 SGHTA, CDR2 FQGNSA. V lost 1 base, J lost 0 bases, and 10 bases lay in between. The CDR3 is 16 amino acids. DNA for the CDR3: TGTGCCAGCAGCTTAGGACAGACTTATAGCAATCAGCCCCAGCATTTT. This sequence encodes CASSLGQTYSNQPQHF.

In DNA form, the CDR3 reads TGTGCCTGGGAAAAGACAGGGGGCTCTCAGCCCCAGCATTTT. It is translated as CAWEKTGGSQPQHF. This chain links TRBV30 with TRBJ1-5; the match to TRBD1 covers 10 bases. Germline V gives CDR1 GTSNPN, CDR2 SVGIG (reference sequence). The length of the CDR3 is 14 residues. Trimming cost V 5 bases and J 6 bases; bases outside gene matches: 7.

The genes are TRBV13 and TRBJ1-3; D not certain. The CDR3 has 17 residues. The V gene lost 0 bases and the J gene lost 4 bases, with 16 bases spanning the gap. The germline gives CDR1 PRHDT, CDR2 FYEKMQ (reference sequence). CDR3 protein: CASSLGTLQRKGNTIYF. In nucleotides, the CDR3 is TGTGCCAGCAGCTTAGGCACCCTCCAGCGGAAGGGAAACACCATATATTTT.

The V and J genes are TRBV3-1 (or the pseudogene TRBV3-2) and TRBJ1-6, with D tentatively TRBD1 (5 bases). This CDR3 comprises 16 residues. Trimming left V 2 bases short and J 8 bases short, with 16 bases between. Germline V gene sequence: CDR1 LGHDT, CDR2 YNNKEL (reference sequence). Here the CDR3 reads CASSQYGGAADSPLHF. DNA for the CDR3: TGTGCCAGCAGCCAATATGGAGGGGCGGCGGATTCACCCCTCCACTTT.

CDR3 residues: CASSQRQGPYGYTF. In DNA, the CDR3 is TGTGCCAGCAGTCAAAGACAGGGGCCCTATGGCTACACCTTC. V is TRBV7-9 and J is TRBJ1-2; 8 nucleotides align to TRBD1. This CDR3 is built from 14 residues. Unmatched junction bases numbered 7, after V lost 6 bases and J lost 4 bases. Germline V gives CDR1 SEHNR, CDR2 FQNEAQ (reference sequence).

The chain links TRBV20-1 to TRBJ1-1; D gene unclear. The V end was cut by 3 bases, the J end by 5 bases, with 16 bases between. The CDR3 runs 14 residues. CDR1 DFQATT and CDR2 SNEGSKA come from the germline V gene (reference sequence). Here the CDR3 reads CSASSSEGVTEAFF. The CDR3 DNA follows: TGCAGTGCTAGTAGTTCGGAGGGTGTAACTGAAGCTTTCTTT.

As regards this clone: At one of its ends the junction is not consistent with the germline gene, which may arise from a read error. The rearrangement uses TRBV25-1 and TRBJ1-1, with 9 positions matching TRBD1. The CDR3 has 13 residues. Looked up from germline, CDR1 is MGHDK and CDR2 is SYGVNS. The CDR3 loop is CASRGQGNPEAFF. DNA of the CDR3: TGTGCCAGCAGAGGACAGGGGAACCCTGAAGCTTTCTTT.